This T cell receptor beta chain originates from a study of PD-L1 blockade in urothelial cancer. As for the study in general: The median number of T cells present in blood samples was around 150,000.

V shed 6 bases and J 1 base; nucleotides not matched to a gene: 8. In germline, CDR1 is MNHNY, CDR2 SVGAGI (reference sequence). There are 16 residues in the CDR3. Regarding time point: pretreatment peripheral blood. Regarding the study as a whole: Tumor-associated TCR clones expanded more in blood at 3 weeks in patients with durable benefit.

This clone occurred once. The antigen is not known. Clones were sequenced by immunoSEQ multiplex PCR, and TCRdb holds only the in-frame ones, with some missing. The table lists some 87,000 clones, around 86% of them singletons, with 1.5% to 2% in the top ten. Sequenced material: PBMCs, taken around atezolizumab (anti-PD-L1) treatment. The source is a man aged 60 to 75 with urothelial cancer. The genes are TRBV6-6 and TRBJ1-5; 8 bases fit TRBD1. CDR3 region: CASSSQTGESNQPQHF. As DNA, the CDR3 is TGTGCCAGCAGCTCGCAGACAGGGGAAAGCAATCAGCCCCAGCATTTT.